Listed here are 5 T cell receptor beta chains from one sample, sequenced in a study of shared clonotypes between healthy human individuals. Repertoires were generated with immunoSEQ multiplex PCR, while TCRdb's copy carries only in-frame clones and drops some. The table has 850,000 to 1,100,000 clones, about 80% seen once. The sample comprised memory CD4+ T cells from PBMCs. Subset meaning: CD45RA-negative fraction. Every receptor here comes from a man younger than 30 in good health. Some clones in this sample may be carry-over from other donors' samples.

This clone appeared a single time. The chain recombines TRBV4-1 with TRBJ2-3; 10 bases map to TRBD2. J gave up 6 bases and V 0 bases, and 12 bases lay outside the gene matches. The CDR3 contains 18 residues. Germline V lookup: CDR1 MGHRA, CDR2 YSYEKL. CDR3 in amino acids: CASSQDYLAGAEGDTQYF. The CDR3 region has the DNA TGCGCCAGCAGCCAAGATTATCTAGCGGGAGCCGAGGGTGATACGCAGTATTTT.

The rearrangement links TRBV21-1 to TRBJ1-5. TRBV21-1 is termed a pseudogene. This CDR3 spans 17 amino acids. This CDR3 reads CASSIGEGSYSNQPQHF. The DNA for the CDR3 is TGTGCCAGCAGCATCGGGGAGGGCTCCTATAGCAATCAGCCCCAGCATTTT.

In DNA, the CDR3 is TGTGCCTGGAGCGACGCCCGAGGGATTGGCAATCAGCCCCAGCATTTT. It is translated as CAWSDARGIGNQPQHF. The rearrangement uses TRBV30 and TRBJ1-5; D not resolved. The CDR3 length is 16 residues. The germline gives CDR1 GTSNPN, CDR2 SVGIG (reference sequence). Trimming removed 3 bases at V and 2 bases at J, with 17 bases between.

The CDR3 DNA is TGTGCCAGCAGCCCCGGGACAGGGCGATCGAGAGAGACCCAGTACTTC. Its protein is CASSPGTGRSRETQYF. The chain links TRBV5-4 to TRBJ2-5, with TRBD1 identical over 9 bases. Per germline, CDR1 SGHNT and CDR2 YYREEE (reference sequence). The ends lost 4 bases at V and 4 bases at J; junction bases unmatched: 11. This CDR3 comprises 16 residues.

J is TRBJ2-1 and V is TRBV4-1, with a tentative D call TRBD2 (6 bases). V was shortened by 4 bases and J by 3 bases, with 19 bases between the two germline ends. The CDR3 consists of 17 residues. From germline, CDR1 is MGHRA and CDR2 YSYEKL. CDR3 nucleotides: TGCGCCAGCAGCCCGGTAGGACGGGGGAACAGCTACAATGAGCAGTTCTTC. Translated: CASSPVGRGNSYNEQFF.